This T cell receptor beta chain was captured by sequencing in a study of response to subunit inactivated influenza vaccine. Of note for this clonotype: Its antigen remains unidentified.

This CDR3 spans 15 amino acids. V gave up 4 bases and J gave up 5 bases; unmatched junction bases: 7. TCRdb fed the RT-PCR reads into MiXCR, producing one record per CDR3 protein. The data contain approximately 700,000 distinct CDR3 sequences, approximately 14% of them singletons. Points from the study as a whole: The authors proposed limited new T cell recruitment per seasonal influenza vaccination.

This receptor was identified in a man in his forties or fifties who received an inactivated influenza vaccine. V gene TRBV12-3 or TRBV12-4 combines with J gene TRBJ2-3; 9 bases map to TRBD1. The starting material was PBMCs from blood, obtained less than 15 days before vaccination. The CDR3 DNA is TGTGCCAGCAGTTCCGGGACAGGGCGGGGAGATACGCAGTATTTT. Residues: CASSSGTGRGDTQYF.